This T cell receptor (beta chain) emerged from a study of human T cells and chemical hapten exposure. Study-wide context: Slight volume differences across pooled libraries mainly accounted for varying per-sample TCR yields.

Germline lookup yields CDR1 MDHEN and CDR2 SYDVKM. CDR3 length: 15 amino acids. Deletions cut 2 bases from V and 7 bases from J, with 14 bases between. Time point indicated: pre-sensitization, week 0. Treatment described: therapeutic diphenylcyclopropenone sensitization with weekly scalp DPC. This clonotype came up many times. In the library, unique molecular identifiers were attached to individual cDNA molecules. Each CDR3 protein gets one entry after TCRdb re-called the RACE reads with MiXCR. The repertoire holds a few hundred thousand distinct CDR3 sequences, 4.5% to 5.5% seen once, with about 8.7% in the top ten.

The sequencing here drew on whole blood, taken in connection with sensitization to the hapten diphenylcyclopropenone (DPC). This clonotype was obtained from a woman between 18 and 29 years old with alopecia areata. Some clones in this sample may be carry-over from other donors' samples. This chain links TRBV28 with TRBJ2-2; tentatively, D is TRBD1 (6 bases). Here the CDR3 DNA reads TGTGCCAGCAGTTTAAATCTACAGGGTGTCGGGGAGCTGTTTTTT. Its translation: CASSLNLQGVGELFF. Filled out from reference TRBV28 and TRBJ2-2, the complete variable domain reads DVKVTQSSRYLVKRTGEKVFLECVQDMDHENMFWYRQDPGLGLRLIYFSYDVKMKEKGDIPEGYSVSREKKERFSLILESASTNQTSMYLCASSLNLQGVGELFFGEGSRLTVL.